This TCR beta chain was identified during a study of T cell responses to AZD1222 COVID-19 vaccine. Study-level points and caveats: Reportedly, nearly half the spike-specific TCRs target unmutated variant regions. Repertoires were obtained solely post-peak T cell response.

V lost 0 bases, J lost 3 bases, and 4 bases stayed unmatched. The germline V gene has CDR1 MNHEY and CDR2 SVGAGI. The CDR3 consists of 15 residues. Of note for this clone: Its matching antigen is unknown.

The table came from immunoSEQ multiplex PCR; TCRdb's copy has only in-frame clones and leaves some out. The sample records approximately 110,000 clones, roughly nine tenths being singletons. This clonotype originated in an adult in good health. This chain links TRBV6-5 with TRBJ2-7, with 8 nucleotides matching TRBD1. The sequences come from peripheral blood, collected on day 0 of AZD1222 vaccination. CDR3 region: CASSYSTGVNYEQYF. The DNA for the CDR3 is TGTGCCAGCAGTTACTCGACAGGGGTAAACTACGAGCAGTACTTC.